This TCR beta chain is drawn from a study of shared clonotypes between healthy human individuals. The CDR3 spans 13 residues. In germline, CDR1 is SGHRS, CDR2 YFSETQ. With 1 base removed from V and 3 bases from J, the gap between germline ends came to 8 bases. Data came from immunoSEQ multiplex PCR; TCRdb stores just in-frame clones and leaves some out. The sample records about 1.1 million clones, approximately 80% being singletons. The source is a man in his late teens or twenties in good health. Some clones in this sample may be carry-over from other donors' samples. Sequenced sample: memory CD4+ T cells from PBMCs. Subset reported: CD45RA-negative fraction. V and J are TRBV5-1 and TRBJ2-7; unclear D gene. DNA of the CDR3: TGCGCCAGCAGCTTGAATCAAGGCTACGAGCAGTACTTC. This gives the protein CASSLNQGYEQYF.